The 32 T cell receptor beta chains reported below all come from one sample, sequenced in a study of shared clonotypes between healthy human individuals. The table came from immunoSEQ multiplex PCR; TCRdb's copy has only in-frame clones and leaves some out. This table has over a million clones, around 82% appearing once. Sequencing was carried out using memory CD4+ T cells from PBMCs. Subset defined: CD45RA-negative fraction. These receptors were obtained from a man between 18 and 35 years old in good health. Some clones in this sample may be carry-over from other donors' samples.

The chain uses TRBV2 and TRBJ2-2; D is ambiguous. V lost 4 bases, J lost 2 bases, and 8 bases lay in between. The CDR3 runs to 14 residues. CDR1 and CDR2 (germline): SNHLY, FYNNEI. The CDR3 region has the DNA TGTGCCAGCAGTGTCTCGGTTAACACCGGGGAGCTGTTTTTT. It encodes CASSVSVNTGELFF.

V gene TRBV29-1 combines with J gene TRBJ2-1; TRBD1 or TRBD2 may be the D gene (5 bases each). The CDR3 covers 13 residues. The V end lost 5 bases, the J end lost 10 bases, and 18 bases lay between the germline ends. The germline V gene encodes CDR1 SQVTM and CDR2 ANQGSEA. DNA for the CDR3: TGCAGCGTTCTGGTCGACACAGAGGGGGAGCAGTTCTTC. Translating it yields CSVLVDTEGEQFF.

The rearrangement links TRBV5-6 to TRBJ2-1, with D tentatively TRBD1 (6 bases). CDR1 and CDR2 from the germline V gene are SGHDT and YYEEEE. The CDR3 loop spans 12 amino acids. Trimming took off 5 bases at V and 13 bases at J, with 16 bases between the two ends. As DNA, the CDR3 is TGTGCCAGCAGTTACGATACAGGGCTCCAGTTCTTC. It encodes CASSYDTGLQFF.

The chain couples TRBV11-2 to TRBJ2-1, with D maybe TRBD1 (6 bases). V was pared by 5 bases and J by 6 bases, with 17 bases between. Germline CDR1 and CDR2: SGHAT and FQNNGV. The CDR3 contains 15 residues. The CDR3: CASSHGIDRPNEQFF. CDR3 coding DNA: TGTGCCAGCAGCCACGGGATCGACAGGCCCAATGAGCAGTTCTTC.

In this sample, this clone turned up a few times. Other DNA sequences within the sample encode an identical CDR3. The rearrangement links TRBV5-1 to TRBJ1-4, with 10 bases aligning to TRBD1. This CDR3 has 15 amino acids. J gave up 8 bases and V 0 bases, and 4 bases lay outside the gene matches. Germline CDR1 is SGHRS and CDR2 is YFSETQ. The CDR3 DNA sequence: TGCGCCAGCAGCTTGGCCGGGACAGGGGAGGAAAAACTGTTTTTT. The encoded protein is CASSLAGTGEEKLFF.

A word on this clone: A much larger clone sits a single nucleotide away, making a read error possible. The chain employs TRBV4-2 and TRBJ2-3; D ambiguous. The tail of the sequence fits TRBJ1-5 better, so the J call may be wrong. This CDR3 spans 12 amino acids. CDR1 LGHNA and CDR2 YNFKEQ come from the germline V gene. DNA of the CDR3: TGTGCCAGCAGCCGAGACACAGATACGCAGCATTTT. Its translation is CASSRDTDTQHF.

Turning to this clone: Within the sample, other DNA sequences also encode this same CDR3. The genes are TRBV5-1 and TRBJ2-3; D is unresolved. Trimming pared 0 bases from V and 5 bases from J, leaving 4 bases between. Germline V gene data show CDR1 as SGHRS and CDR2 as YFSETQ. The CDR3 is made up of 12 amino acids. The CDR3 DNA is TGCGCCAGCAGCTTGGATTTAGATACGCAGTATTTT. Protein sequence: CASSLDLDTQYF.

The chain employs TRBV13 and TRBJ2-5, with 9 positions matching TRBD2. Unmatched junction bases numbered 5, after V lost 2 bases and J lost 4 bases. Germline assignment: CDR1 PRHDT and CDR2 FYEKMQ (reference sequence). The CDR3 is 15 amino acids. The CDR3 reads CASSLRREGVETQYF. CDR3 nucleotide sequence: TGTGCCAGCAGCTTACGGCGGGAGGGCGTAGAGACCCAGTACTTC.

The chain couples TRBV7-2 to TRBJ2-1; the D gene could be TRBD1 or TRBD2 (6 bases each). CDR3 size: 19 residues. Germline V CDR1 and CDR2: SGHTA, FQGNSA. V dropped 8 bases and J dropped 8 bases, with 34 bases sitting between them. CDR3 sequence reads: CASGGWGRGAAGSIDEQFF. CDR3 nucleotide sequence: TGTGCCAGCGGGGGATGGGGCAGGGGAGCGGCGGGATCGATCGATGAGCAGTTCTTC.

The rearrangement links TRBV27 to TRBJ2-1; 11 bases align to TRBD2. Unmatched junction bases numbered 10, after V lost 3 bases and J lost 12 bases. The length of the CDR3 is 15 residues. Per germline, CDR1 MNHEY and CDR2 SMNVEV (reference sequence). Here the CDR3 reads CASSFVSLAGGGQFF. The DNA of the CDR3 is TGTGCCAGCAGTTTTGTGTCCCTAGCGGGAGGTGGGCAGTTCTTC.

A single count supports this clone. CDR3 sequence reads: CASTLAQLNTEAFF. In DNA form, the CDR3 reads TGTGCCAGCACCCTGGCGCAGTTGAACACTGAAGCTTTCTTT. This rearrangement joins TRBV2 to TRBJ1-1; D remains unclear. The CDR3 has 14 residues. The germline CDR1 and CDR2 sequences are SNHLY and FYNNEI. V was clipped by 7 bases and J by 0 bases, with 12 bases between them.

The chain employs TRBV5-6 and TRBJ2-6, with D possibly TRBD1 on 5 matching bases. The CDR3 contains 15 residues. V shed 6 bases and J shed 0 bases, with 10 bases lying between them. Germline CDR1 and CDR2: SGHDT and YYEEEE. The CDR3 sequence is CASTEGVSGANVLTF. CDR3 bases: TGTGCCAGCACCGAAGGGGTCTCTGGGGCCAACGTCCTGACTTTC.

CDR3 region: CASSLPGFRDQPQHF. The CDR3 DNA sequence: TGTGCCAGCAGCCTCCCAGGGTTTCGGGACCAGCCCCAGCATTTT. The chain combines TRBV28 with TRBJ1-5, with D perhaps TRBD1 (5 bases). This CDR3 region has 15 residues. Germline CDR1 reads MDHEN; CDR2 reads SYDVKM. V shed 6 bases and J shed 7 bases, with 19 bases lying between them.

V gene TRBV5-1 combines with J gene TRBJ2-5; D might be TRBD1 (6 bases). The CDR3 is 15 amino acids. The V gene lost 5 bases and the J gene lost 1 base, with 15 bases spanning the gap. The germline gives CDR1 SGHRS, CDR2 YFSETQ. The CDR3 nucleotides are TGCGCCAGCAGTTCACAGGGAAGAGGCCAAGAGACCCAGTACTTC. This codes for CASSSQGRGQETQYF.

About this clone itself: Other nucleotide sequences from this sample produce the same CDR3. This rearrangement joins TRBV6-6 to TRBJ1-2; maybe TRBD1 (6 bases). CDR3 size: 14 residues. The ends were cut back, 0 bases at V and 6 bases at J, with 11 bases in the middle. Per the germline V gene, CDR1 is MNHNY and CDR2 is SVGAGI (reference sequence). CDR3 residues: CASSYSGGADGYTF. Written as DNA, the CDR3 is TGTGCCAGCAGTTACTCGGGGGGGGCGGATGGCTACACCTTC.

The chain uses TRBV28 and TRBJ1-5; D is uncertain. The V end was cut by 4 bases, the J end by 7 bases, with 8 bases between. From germline, CDR1 is MDHEN and CDR2 SYDVKM. The CDR3 sequence is 12 residues long. CDR3 in DNA: TGTGCCAGCAGTTCCCCATGGCAGCCCCAGCATTTT. Translating gives CASSSPWQPQHF.

The genes are TRBV28 and TRBJ1-2; the match to TRBD1 covers 8 bases. This CDR3 is built from 15 residues. With V trimmed by 6 bases and J by 3 bases, 9 bases remained unmatched. In germline, CDR1 is MDHEN, CDR2 SYDVKM. The CDR3 region is CASSLWTGTDYGYTF. CDR3 DNA sequence: TGTGCCAGCAGCTTGTGGACAGGGACCGACTATGGCTACACCTTC.

This chain uses TRBV29-1 with TRBJ2-7, with D perhaps matching TRBD1 or TRBD2 (5 bases each). Germline values: CDR1 SQVTM, CDR2 ANQGSEA. Trimming cost V 1 base and J 4 bases, with 20 bases left between them. The length of the CDR3 is 16 residues. The CDR3 loop is CSVEGALTGTTYEQYF. The CDR3 bases are TGCAGCGTTGAAGGTGCCCTTACTGGGACGACGTACGAGCAGTACTTC.

The chain recombines TRBV2 with TRBJ2-7, with TRBD1 matching over 8 bases. Trimming removed 7 bases from V and 3 bases from J; junction bases left unmatched: 8. CDR1 and CDR2 from the germline V gene are SNHLY and FYNNEI. The CDR3 loop spans 14 amino acids. This chain's CDR3 is CASIPDREYYEQYF. The CDR3 DNA follows: TGTGCCAGCATCCCGGACAGGGAATACTACGAGCAGTACTTC.

The table lists this clone with a few counts. This chain connects TRBV5-1 to TRBJ2-3, with a possible D match to TRBD2 (5 bases). Between the trimmed V and J ends, which lost 0 bases and 3 bases, there was a span of 23 bases. This CDR3 is 19 amino acids long. Per the germline V gene, CDR1 is SGHRS and CDR2 is YFSETQ. As DNA, the CDR3 is TGCGCCAGCAGCTTGGACATACATTTAGCGCAAACGGGGACAGATACGCAGTATTTT. Its translation is CASSLDIHLAQTGTDTQYF.

The chain couples TRBV28 to TRBJ2-7; possibly TRBD1 for D (5 bases). The V gene lost 8 bases and the J gene lost 6 bases, with 17 bases spanning the gap. The CDR3 spans 13 residues. CDR1 MDHEN and CDR2 SYDVKM come from the germline V gene. The CDR3 here is CASVLWGATEQYF. The CDR3 nucleotides read TGTGCCAGCGTGTTGTGGGGCGCGACCGAGCAGTACTTC.

The table lists this clone with many counts. The chain has TRBV11-2 and TRBJ1-1, with D perhaps TRBD1 (5 bases). CDR1 is SGHAT, CDR2 FQNNGV, per germline. The V and J ends lost 6 bases and 2 bases respectively, with 10 bases between them. The length of the CDR3 is 13 residues. CDR3 in amino acids: CASRYRINTEAFF. CDR3 nucleotide sequence: TGTGCCAGCAGATACAGGATTAACACTGAAGCTTTCTTT.

This clone showed up just once. The rearrangement joins TRBV2 to TRBJ1-3, with no clear D. CDR1 is SNHLY and CDR2 is FYNNEI in the germline V gene. Trimming stripped 5 bases from V and 0 bases from J, with 14 bases between. CDR3 length: 16 residues. CDR3 sequence: CASSYEGPRSGNTIYF. CDR3 coding DNA: TGTGCCAGCAGTTACGAAGGACCGCGCTCTGGAAACACCATATATTTT.

The chain employs TRBV9 and TRBJ2-1; D is possibly TRBD2 (5 bases). This CDR3 has 14 residues. Trimming pared 7 bases from V and 3 bases from J, leaving 14 bases between. Per germline, CDR1 SGDLS and CDR2 YYNGEE. The CDR3 reads CASAAASYYNEQFF. CDR3 DNA sequence: TGTGCCAGCGCAGCGGCTTCCTACTACAATGAGCAGTTCTTC. Filled out from reference TRBV9 and TRBJ2-1, the complete variable domain reads DSGVTQTPKHLITATGQRVTLRCSPRSGDLSVYWYQQSLDQGLQFLIQYYNGEERAKGNILERFSAQQFPDLHSELNLSSLELGDSALYFCASAAASYYNEQFFGPGTRLTVL.

The rearrangement links TRBV28 to TRBJ2-3; D perhaps matches TRBD1 (5 bases). Germline CDR1 reads MDHEN; CDR2 reads SYDVKM. The CDR3 covers 14 residues. Trimming shortened V by 6 bases and J by 5 bases, and 15 bases separated the two germline ends. CDR3 sequence: CASSSQVSGDTQYF. The CDR3 nucleotides read TGTGCCAGCAGCTCACAGGTTTCGGGAGATACGCAGTATTTT.

The chain is built from TRBV2 and TRBJ2-1; perhaps TRBD2 as D (6 bases). This CDR3 is built from 16 residues. CDR1 is SNHLY, CDR2 FYNNEI, per germline. V lost 2 bases to trimming and J lost 0 bases, with 11 bases between them. The CDR3 bases are TGTGCCAGCAGTGAAACTAGCCAGAGCTCCTACAATGAGCAGTTCTTC. Protein: CASSETSQSSYNEQFF.

This chain connects TRBV19 to TRBJ1-3; 12 bases are a match to TRBD1. The CDR3 runs 14 residues. CDR1 and CDR2 from the germline V gene are LNHDA and SQIVND (reference sequence). V trimming: 5 bases; J trimming: 10 bases; junction bases outside the gene matches: 6. CDR3 in DNA: TGTGCCAGTAGTCCGGGACAGGGGGCAAGAACCATATATTTT. Amino acid sequence: CASSPGQGARTIYF. Full variable domain (remainder filled in from reference TRBV19 and TRBJ1-3): DGGITQSPKYLFRKEGQNVTLSCEQNLNHDAMYWYRQDPGQGLRLIYYSQIVNDFQKGDIAEGYSVSREKKESFPLTVTSAQKNPTAFYLCASSPGQGARTIYFGEGSWLTVV.

The genes are TRBV18 and TRBJ2-1; D is possibly TRBD2 (6 bases). The ends were cut back, 2 bases at V and 6 bases at J, with 11 bases in the middle. CDR3 length equals 14 residues. CDR1 KGHSH and CDR2 LQKENI come from the germline V gene. The CDR3, as DNA: TGTGCCAGCTCACCAGTCCCCGGGGGCAATGAGCAGTTCTTC. Protein: CASSPVPGGNEQFF.

The chain links TRBV11-3 to TRBJ2-5; 13 bases map to TRBD2. This CDR3 has 15 residues. Germline CDR1 is SGHNT and CDR2 is YENEEA. The V segment lost 6 bases and the J segment 6 bases; nucleotides outside the gene matches: 7. The CDR3 sequence: CASSLLAGGGQTQYF. In nucleotides, the CDR3 is TGTGCCAGCAGTTTACTAGCGGGAGGGGGGCAGACCCAGTACTTC.

The chain combines TRBV5-1 with TRBJ1-5; possibly TRBD1 for D (6 bases). V was shortened by 1 base and J by 6 bases, with 14 bases between the two germline ends. The CDR3 extends over 15 amino acids. From germline, CDR1 is SGHRS and CDR2 YFSETQ. CDR3 loop: CASSLTGQRGQPQHF. DNA for the CDR3: TGCGCCAGCAGCTTGACCGGACAGAGGGGTCAGCCCCAGCATTTT.

The V call is TRBV5-4, the J call TRBJ1-2; 7 positions agree with TRBD1. This CDR3 region has 16 residues. Germline V CDR1 and CDR2: SGHNT, YYREEE (reference sequence). V lost 4 bases to trimming and J lost 6 bases; unmatched junction nucleotides: 15. CDR3 bases: TGTGCCAGCAGCCTCCTATATCTGACAGGGAGGAATGGCTACACCTTC. Translating it yields CASSLLYLTGRNGYTF.

This clone showed up just once. V usage is TRBV6-1 and J usage is TRBJ2-3, with D possibly matching TRBD2 (7 bases). The CDR3 runs to 13 residues. V was clipped by 4 bases and J by 8 bases, with 13 bases between them. The germline V gene has CDR1 MNHNS and CDR2 SASEGT. CDR3 in amino acids: CASSVGGGTTQYF. The CDR3 nucleotides are TGTGCCAGCAGTGTAGGGGGGGGGACTACGCAGTATTTT.